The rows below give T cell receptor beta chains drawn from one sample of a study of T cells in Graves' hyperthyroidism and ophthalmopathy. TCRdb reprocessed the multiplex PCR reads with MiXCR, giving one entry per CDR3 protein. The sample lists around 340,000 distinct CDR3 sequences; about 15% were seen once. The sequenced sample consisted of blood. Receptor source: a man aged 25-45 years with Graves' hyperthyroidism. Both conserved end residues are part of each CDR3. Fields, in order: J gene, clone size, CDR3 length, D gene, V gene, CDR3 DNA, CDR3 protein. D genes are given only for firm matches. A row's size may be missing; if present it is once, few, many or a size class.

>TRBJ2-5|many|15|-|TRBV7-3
TGTGCCAGCAGCTTAGGGTCGGCGACTCAAGAGACCCAGTACTTC
CASSLGSATQETQYF
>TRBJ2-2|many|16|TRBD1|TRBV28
TGTGCCAGCAACCCTCGCTGGACAGGGGGCGGCGGGGAGCTGTTTTTT
CASNPRWTGGGGELFF
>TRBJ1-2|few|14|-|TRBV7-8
TGTGCCAGCAGCTTAGTTAAAGGGGGCTATGGCTACACCTTC
CASSLVKGGYGYTF
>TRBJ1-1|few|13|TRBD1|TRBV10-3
TGTGCCATCAGGGAGGGACAGTACGCTGAAGCTTTCTTT
CAIREGQYAEAFF
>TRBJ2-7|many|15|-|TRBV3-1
TGTGCCAGCAGCCAAGGAAGCTTGACTTCCTACGAGCAGTACTTC
CASSQGSLTSYEQYF
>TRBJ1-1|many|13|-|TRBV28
TGTGCCAGCAGTACTCAGGGGAACACTGAAGCTTTCTTT
CASSTQGNTEAFF
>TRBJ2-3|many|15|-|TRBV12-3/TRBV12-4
TGTGCCAGCAGTCCAGGGGGGAAGGGCACAGATACGCAGTATTTT
CASSPGGKGTDTQYF
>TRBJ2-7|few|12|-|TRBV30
TGTGCCTGGAGCAGCGTAGTCCACGAGCAGTACTTC
CAWSSVVHEQYF
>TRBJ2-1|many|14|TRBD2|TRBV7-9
TGTGCCAGCAGCTTAGGCGGGAGCCCCAATGAGCAGTTCTTC
CASSLGGSPNEQFF
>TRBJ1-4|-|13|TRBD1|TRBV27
TGTGCCAGCAGTCCTGGACAGGGGCTTTCACTGTTTTTT
CASSPGQGLSLFF